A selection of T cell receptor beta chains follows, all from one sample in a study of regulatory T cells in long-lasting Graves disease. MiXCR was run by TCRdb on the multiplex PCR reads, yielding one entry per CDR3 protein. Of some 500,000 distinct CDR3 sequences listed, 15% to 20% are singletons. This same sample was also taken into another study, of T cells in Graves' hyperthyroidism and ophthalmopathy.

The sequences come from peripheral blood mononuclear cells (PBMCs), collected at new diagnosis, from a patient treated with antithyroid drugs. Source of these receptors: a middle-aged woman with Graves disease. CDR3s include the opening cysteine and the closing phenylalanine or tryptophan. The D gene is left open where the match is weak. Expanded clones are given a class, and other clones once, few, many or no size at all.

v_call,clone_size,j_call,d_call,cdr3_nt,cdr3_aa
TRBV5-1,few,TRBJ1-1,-,TGCGCCAGCAGCTTGGACAGGGAATTCACTGAAGCTTTCTTT,CASSLDREFTEAFF
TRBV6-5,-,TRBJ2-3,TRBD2,TGTGCCAGCAGTTACAACCCGGGGGGAGGAGATACGCAGTATTTT,CASSYNPGGGDTQYF
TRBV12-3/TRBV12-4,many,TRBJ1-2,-,TGTGCCAGCTTCGACGGGGCCTCAAGCGCTGGCTACACCTTC,CASFDGASSAGYTF
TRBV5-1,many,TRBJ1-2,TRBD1,TGCGCCAGCAGCTCCTTCTTACGACAGGGCGGAGGCTACACCTTC,CASSSFLRQGGGYTF
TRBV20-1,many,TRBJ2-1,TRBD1,TGCAGTGCCCAGGGACAGAAAATAGATGAGCAGTTCTTC,CSAQGQKIDEQFF
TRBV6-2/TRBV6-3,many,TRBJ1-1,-,TGTGCCAGCAGACAACACATAACACCGAACACTGAAGCTTTCTTT,CASRQHITPNTEAFF
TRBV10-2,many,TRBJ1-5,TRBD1,TGCGCCAGCAGGGTGGCAGGGACAGATCAGCCCCAGCATTTT,CASRVAGTDQPQHF
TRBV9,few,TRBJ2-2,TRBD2,TGTGCCAGCAGCGTGTTAGCGGGGGGCCACACCGGGGAGCTGTTTTTT,CASSVLAGGHTGELFF
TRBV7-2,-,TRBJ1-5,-,TGTGCCAGCAGCCCCGAGATGGGGAGGGTTAATCAGCCCCAGCATTTT,CASSPEMGRVNQPQHF
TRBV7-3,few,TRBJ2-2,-,TGTGCCAGCAGCTTAGGGGATCCGGACATCGGGGAGCTGTTTTTT,CASSLGDPDIGELFF
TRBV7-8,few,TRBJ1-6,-,TGTGCCAGCAGCTTAGCGTTTCCCTTGGGGTCACCCCTCCACTTT,CASSLAFPLGSPLHF
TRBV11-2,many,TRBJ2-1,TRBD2,TGTGCCAGCAGCCCTGGGAGGGAGTTCGTGAATGAGCAGTTCTTC,CASSPGREFVNEQFF
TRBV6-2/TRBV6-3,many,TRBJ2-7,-,TGTGCCAGCAGTTACTTCGGGGGCTACGAGCAGTACTTC,CASSYFGGYEQYF
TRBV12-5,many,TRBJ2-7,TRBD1,TGTGCTAGTGGTTTCCCTTCGGGGACAGGGGACCACGAGCAGTACTTC,CASGFPSGTGDHEQYF
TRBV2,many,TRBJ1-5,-,TGTGCCAGCAGGAAGGACGGCAATCAGCCCCAGCATTTT,CASRKDGNQPQHF
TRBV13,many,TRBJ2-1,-,TGTGCCAGCAGGCAACAGGGACCAAGCTCCTACAATGAGCAGTTCTTC,CASRQQGPSSYNEQFF
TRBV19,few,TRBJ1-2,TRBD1,TGTGCCAGTAGTACGATCACAGGGGGCGTAAATGGCTACACCTTC,CASSTITGGVNGYTF
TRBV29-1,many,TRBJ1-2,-,TGCAGCGTTGAAGATCGGTACAGGGAGGATGGCTACACCTTC,CSVEDRYREDGYTF
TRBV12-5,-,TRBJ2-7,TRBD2,TGTGCTAGTGGTGCGGGGGGTTTACGGACGACCTACGAGCAGTACTTC,CASGAGGLRTTYEQYF
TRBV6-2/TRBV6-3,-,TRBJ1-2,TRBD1,TGTGCCAGCAGTTACTCGGGCCAGGGGGCAGGCTACACCTTC,CASSYSGQGAGYTF
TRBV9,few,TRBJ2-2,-,TGTGCCAGCAGCGTAGTTTCCGGGGAGCTGTTTTTT,CASSVVSGELFF
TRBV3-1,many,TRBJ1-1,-,TGTGCCAGCAGTGCAACTCTCGGGGCAAGTAATACTGAAGCTTTCTTT,CASSATLGASNTEAFF
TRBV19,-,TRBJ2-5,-,TGTGCCAGTAGTATGGTGGGGGCGGAGACCCAGTACTTC,CASSMVGAETQYF
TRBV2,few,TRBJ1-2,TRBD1,TGTGCCAGCAGCCTAGGACAGGGGCCGGGCTATGGCTACACCTTC,CASSLGQGPGYGYTF
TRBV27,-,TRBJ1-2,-,TGTGCCAGCAGTTTATGGGGACACTCAGGGGATGGCTACACCTTC,CASSLWGHSGDGYTF
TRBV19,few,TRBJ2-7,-,TGTGCCAGTAGTAGGACATTGGGCTACGAGCAGTACTTC,CASSRTLGYEQYF
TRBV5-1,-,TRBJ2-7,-,TGCGCCAGCAGCTTAGGAGGGGCTTATGACGAGCAGTACTTC,CASSLGGAYDEQYF
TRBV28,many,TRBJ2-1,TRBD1,TGTGCCAGCAGAGGGACAGCGTACAATGAGCAGTTCTTC,CASRGTAYNEQFF
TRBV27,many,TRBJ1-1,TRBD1,TGTGCCAGCAGTTTATTATCCGGACAGGACCAGAACACTGAAGCTTTCTTT,CASSLLSGQDQNTEAFF
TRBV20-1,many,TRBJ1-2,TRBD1,TGCAGTGCCAGGGACAGGGGATATGGCTACACCTTC,CSARDRGYGYTF
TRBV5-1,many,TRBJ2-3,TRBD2,TGCGCCAGCGCCCCTCGGGGGGGCTCCCCGAGAGATACGCAGTATTTT,CASAPRGGSPRDTQYF
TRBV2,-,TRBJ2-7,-,TGTGCCAGCAGCGGACTGACAGATCAAACCTACGAGCAGTACTTC,CASSGLTDQTYEQYF
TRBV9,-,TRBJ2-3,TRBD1,TGTGCCAGCAGCGACGACAGGGGGGTCACAGATACGCAGTATTTT,CASSDDRGVTDTQYF
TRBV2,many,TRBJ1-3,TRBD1,TGTGCCAGCAGCCGGACAGGGTTGAACACCATATATTTT,CASSRTGLNTIYF
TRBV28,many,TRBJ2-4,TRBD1,TGTGCCAGCAGTCTTGGACAGGGTCTAGCCAAAAACATTCAGTACTTC,CASSLGQGLAKNIQYF
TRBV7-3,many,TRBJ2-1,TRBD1,TGTGCCAGCTCATATGGGACAGGGCCCTACAATGAGCAGTTCTTC,CASSYGTGPYNEQFF
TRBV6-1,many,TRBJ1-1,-,TGTGCCAGCAAAAGACAGACCCAGGGAGCTTTCTTT,CASKRQTQGAFF
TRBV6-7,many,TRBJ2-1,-,TGTGCCAGCCCCGGGAACAATGAGCAGTTCTTC,CASPGNNEQFF